This T cell receptor beta chain appears in the sequencing data of a study of CD8 T cells in ankylosing spondylitis. A word on this clonotype: Its antigen is not known.

Quantitative 5'-RACE with molecular barcodes generated TCR beta libraries. Each CDR3 protein is one row after TCRdb ran MiXCR on the 5' RACE reads. The sample holds approximately 400,000 distinct CDR3 sequences, about 25% seen once. The CDR3 runs 13 residues. Deletions cut 4 bases from V and 10 bases from J, with 14 bases between. The V gene's germline CDR1 is MDHEN and CDR2 SYDVKM. Study-wide points: The authors found the disease-linked clones to be CD8+ and relatively rare in peripheral blood. There were earlier reports of some motif variants in reactive arthritis synovial fluid and blood. Seven or eight highly homologous variants formed a TCR beta motif that appeared characteristic of ankylosing spondylitis blood.

This chain joins TRBV28 and TRBJ2-1; D uncertain. This clonotype was obtained from a male donor with ankylosing spondylitis. Sequencing was carried out using blood, either unsorted or a sorted T cell fraction (not recorded which). Written as DNA, the CDR3 is TGTGCCAGCAGTTCCCCGCAGGTAGGGGAGCAGTTCTTC. Its protein is CASSSPQVGEQFF.